This entry lists 11 T cell receptor beta chains sequenced from one sample in a study of shared clonotypes between healthy human individuals (dated by TCRdb to 2020 to 2021). Receptor libraries were prepared by the immunoSEQ multiplex PCR assay. TCRdb stores this immuneACCESS table with in-frame sequences only. Part of the clones is absent; in the studies checked, under half of the shortfall reflects unresolved V genes, and no reason is known for the rest. The sample table shows about 680,000 clones, and about 74% are seen once. In total, the top ten clones hold about 1.7% of the sample. The specimen was memory CD4+ T cells sorted from blood. The cell subset or site label, read with the paper, signifies: CD45RA-negative fraction. These receptors were taken from a young woman in good health.

This chain links TRBV6-6 with TRBJ2-7; D tentatively fits TRBD1 or TRBD2 (5 bases each). The CDR3 is 14 amino acids. The germline V gene has CDR1 MNHNY and CDR2 SVGAGI (reference sequence). Deletions cut 5 bases from V and 5 bases from J, with 16 bases between. The CDR3 DNA is TGTGCCAGCAGTACGTCAGGGAGACCCAACGAGCAGTACTTC. This sequence encodes CASSTSGRPNEQYF.

J is TRBJ2-7 and V is TRBV7-8; D uncertain. Per the germline V gene, CDR1 is SGHVS and CDR2 is FQNEAQ. CDR3 size: 15 residues. V shed 3 bases and J shed 0 bases, with 12 bases lying between them. The DNA of the CDR3 is TGTGCCAGCAGCTTCGTCGTGGGTAGCTCCTACGAGCAGTACTTC. Encoded protein: CASSFVVGSSYEQYF.

The V call is TRBV19, the J call TRBJ1-2, with a weak D call TRBD1 (6 bases). The V gene's germline CDR1 is LNHDA and CDR2 SQIVND (reference sequence). CDR3 length: 14 amino acids. The germline V and J ends were trimmed by 4 bases and 3 bases, with 12 bases remaining between them. The CDR3 region is CASSTRGRDYGYTF. The CDR3 region has the DNA TGTGCCAGTAGTACCAGGGGCCGGGACTATGGCTACACCTTC.

This sequence joins TRBV10-3 and TRBJ2-1, with D maybe TRBD2 (5 bases). V dropped 0 bases and J dropped 8 bases, with 14 bases sitting between them. Germline V gives CDR1 ENHRY, CDR2 SYGVKD. The CDR3 covers 15 residues. CDR3: CAISESIRERDEQFF. Here the CDR3 DNA reads TGTGCCATCAGTGAGTCGATTCGGGAACGTGATGAGCAGTTCTTC.

This chain links TRBV11-2 with TRBJ2-5, with 10 bases aligning to TRBD1. Per germline, CDR1 SGHAT and CDR2 FQNNGV. CDR3 length equals 15 residues. Germline trimming cut 6 bases from V and 5 bases from J; bases unmatched to any gene: 9. Written as DNA, the CDR3 is TGTGCCAGCAGACAGCCGGGACAGGGGAGGGAGACCCAGTACTTC. Residues: CASRQPGQGRETQYF.

Notes on this clone: Other DNA sequences in the sample encode the same CDR3. This sequence joins TRBV18 and TRBJ2-5; unclear D gene. The CDR3 is 13 residues long. The V gene lost 3 bases and the J gene lost 2 bases, with 7 bases spanning the gap. Germline V gives CDR1 KGHSH, CDR2 LQKENI. The CDR3 nucleotides read TGTGCCAGCTCACCGGGCCAGCAAGAGACCCAGTACTTC. Translating it yields CASSPGQQETQYF.

The chain has TRBV7-9 and TRBJ2-1; a weak D match, TRBD2 (5 bases). The CDR3 sequence is 13 residues long. Trimming left V 4 bases short and J 2 bases short, with 6 bases between. The V gene's germline CDR1 is SEHNR and CDR2 FQNEAQ (reference sequence). The CDR3 coding sequence is TGTGCCAGCAGCTCGGGGACCTACAATGAGCAGTTCTTC. Residues: CASSSGTYNEQFF.

This clone was seen only a few times. Other DNA sequences in this sample translate to the same CDR3. The chain uses TRBV5-1 and TRBJ2-1, with TRBD2 matching over 7 bases. Germline CDR1 SGHRS, CDR2 YFSETQ. The CDR3 runs to 15 residues. After removal of 1 base from V and 2 bases from J, the junction contained 3 bases not matched to a gene. The CDR3 sequence is CASSLSSGAYNEQFF. The DNA of the CDR3 is TGCGCCAGCAGCTTGTCTAGCGGAGCCTACAATGAGCAGTTCTTC.

The genes are TRBV15 and TRBJ1-4, with D possibly being TRBD1 (6 bases). From germline, CDR1 is LNHNV and CDR2 YYDKDF (reference sequence). This CDR3 contains 17 residues. Trimming left V 0 bases short and J 8 bases short, with 19 bases between. The CDR3 coding sequence is TGTGCCACCAGCAGAGACCTGGGGGCCACGATACGAGAAAAACTGTTTTTT. This gives the protein CATSRDLGATIREKLFF.

This CDR3 is CASSWDRGNTEAFF. DNA for the CDR3: TGTGCCAGCAGTTGGGACAGGGGGAACACTGAAGCTTTCTTT. J is TRBJ1-1 and V is TRBV28, with 10 bases fitting TRBD1. This CDR3 contains 14 residues. Trimming cost V 4 bases and J 1 base; bases outside gene matches: 0. Per germline, CDR1 MDHEN and CDR2 SYDVKM.

In DNA form, the CDR3 reads TGTGCCAGCAGTCCCGGGACAGGGGGAGGTAAACTGTTTTTT. Encoded protein: CASSPGTGGGKLFF. The chain carries TRBV28 and TRBJ1-4, with 11 bases identical to TRBD1. This CDR3 comprises 14 residues. With 5 bases clipped from V and 11 bases from J, the junction kept 7 bases outside the gene matches. CDR1 is MDHEN, CDR2 SYDVKM, per germline.